This T cell receptor beta chain was obtained from a study of technical replicates of blood from a few donors. Using immunoSEQ multiplex PCR, the repertoire was profiled, and TCRdb retains in-frame clones only, with some absent. The sample holds 62,000 or so clones, around 84% seen once. V was cut by 7 bases and J by 0 bases, with 13 bases left in between. Germline lookup yields CDR1 SNHLY and CDR2 FYNNEI. CDR3 length equals 15 residues. Sequenced: PBMCs. The receptor was derived from a human donor in good health. Some clones in this sample may be carry-over from other donors' samples. The chain links TRBV2 to TRBJ2-1, with no clear D. This chain's CDR3 is CASIENLSSYNEQFF. The CDR3, as DNA: TGTGCCAGCATCGAAAACTTGAGCTCCTACAATGAGCAGTTCTTC.